The T cell receptor (beta chain) described here comes from a study of siplizumab effects on memory and regulatory T cells. V was shortened by 2 bases and J by 2 bases, with 21 bases between the two germline ends. CDR1 SGDLS and CDR2 YYNGEE come from the germline V gene. This CDR3 comprises 18 residues. Assay used: immunoSEQ multiplex PCR; TCRdb lists only in-frame clones, some missing. The sample shows roughly 100,000 clones, about 92% of them seen only once. The chain couples TRBV9 to TRBJ2-3; D may be TRBD1 (5 bases). Sequenced: CD4+ T cells sorted from blood. This TCR derives from a human donor in good health. Written as DNA, the CDR3 is TGTGCCAGCAGCGTGGCGACAGCGATACCTAGGCTCACAGATACGCAGTATTTT. Encoded protein: CASSVATAIPRLTDTQYF.